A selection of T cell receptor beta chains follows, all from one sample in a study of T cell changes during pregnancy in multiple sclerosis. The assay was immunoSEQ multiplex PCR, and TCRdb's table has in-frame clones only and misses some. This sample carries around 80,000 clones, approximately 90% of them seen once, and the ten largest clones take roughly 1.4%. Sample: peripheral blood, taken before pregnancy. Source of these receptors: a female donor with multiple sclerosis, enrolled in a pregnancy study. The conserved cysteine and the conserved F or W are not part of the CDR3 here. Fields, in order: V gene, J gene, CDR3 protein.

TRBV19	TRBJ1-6	ASSTRTGKGSPLH
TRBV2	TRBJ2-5	ASSPQETQY
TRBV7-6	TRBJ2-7	ASSLGHRGYEQY
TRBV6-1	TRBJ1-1	ASSANRGRFTEAF
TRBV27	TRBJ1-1	ASSLSGENTEAF
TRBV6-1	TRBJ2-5	ASSEFLASSGGRKTQY
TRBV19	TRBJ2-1	ASSFSSGGGNEQF
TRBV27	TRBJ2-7	ASSPHEGSYEQY
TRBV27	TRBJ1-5	ASSFRGNQPQH
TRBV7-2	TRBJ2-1	ASSPRSVSSYNEQF
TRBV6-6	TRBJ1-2	ASEDRVRGYT
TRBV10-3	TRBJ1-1	AISSGQEIGNTEAF
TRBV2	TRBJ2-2	ASSGVYGELF
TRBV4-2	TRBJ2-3	ASSQDQGFAAGGSTDTQY
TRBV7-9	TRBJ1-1	ASSPSGVEAF
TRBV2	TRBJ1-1	ASSGTGFTEAF
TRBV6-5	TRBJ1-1	ASSYSTESTEAF
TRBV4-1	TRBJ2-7	ASSPIGTGIYEQY
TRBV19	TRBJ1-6	ASRTPEGNSPLH
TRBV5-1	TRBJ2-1	ASTVAGPLYEQF
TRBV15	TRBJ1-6	ATSSDREYNSPLH
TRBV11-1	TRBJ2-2	ASSFRGRAGELF
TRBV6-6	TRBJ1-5	ASTPGQGISQPQH
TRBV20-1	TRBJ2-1	RCREQF
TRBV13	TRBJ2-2	ASSLGEGNTGELF
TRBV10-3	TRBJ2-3	AIGGTSGGRGSTDTQY
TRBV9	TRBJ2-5	ASSVGVGTGGALRRETQY
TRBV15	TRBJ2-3	ATSRVTGGTDTQY
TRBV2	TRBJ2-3	ASSDLDVSRTDTQY
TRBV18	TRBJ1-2	ASSPPGGDRLQGYT
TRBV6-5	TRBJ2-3	ASLQRGGRTDTQY
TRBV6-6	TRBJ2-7	ASSYSSDEQY
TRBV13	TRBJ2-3	ASSSSSGLGYTDTQY
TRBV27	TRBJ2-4	ASRGAGYIQY
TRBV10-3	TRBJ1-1	AISGHRETEAF
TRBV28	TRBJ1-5	ASRPEGRGPNQPQH
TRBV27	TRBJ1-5	ASSPGQGAAYSNQPQH
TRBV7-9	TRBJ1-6	ASSLGVGGVRNSPLH
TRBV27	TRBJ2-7	ASSPSTGDRAYEQY
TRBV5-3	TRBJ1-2	ARTGGAPYGYT
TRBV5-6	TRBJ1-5	ASSLNTGSQPQH
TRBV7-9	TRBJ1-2	ASSLGGEGPRGYT